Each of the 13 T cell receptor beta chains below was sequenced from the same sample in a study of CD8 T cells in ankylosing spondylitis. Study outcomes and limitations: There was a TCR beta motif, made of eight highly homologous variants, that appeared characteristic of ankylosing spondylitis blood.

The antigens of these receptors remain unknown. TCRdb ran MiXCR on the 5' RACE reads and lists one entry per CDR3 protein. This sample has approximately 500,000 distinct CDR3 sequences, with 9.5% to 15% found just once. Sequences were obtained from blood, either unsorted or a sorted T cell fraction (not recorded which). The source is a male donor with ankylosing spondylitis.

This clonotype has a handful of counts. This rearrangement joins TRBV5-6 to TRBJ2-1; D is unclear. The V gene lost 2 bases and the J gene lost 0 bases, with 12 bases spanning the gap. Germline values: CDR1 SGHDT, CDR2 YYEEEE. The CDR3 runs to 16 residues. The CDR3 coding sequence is TGTGCCAGCAGCTTTAAGGTCTCCTCCTCCTACAATGAGCAGTTCTTC. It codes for CASSFKVSSSYNEQFF. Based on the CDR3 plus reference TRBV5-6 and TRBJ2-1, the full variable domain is DAGVTQSPTHLIKTRGQQVTLRCSPKSGHDTVSWYQQALGQGPQFIFQYYEEEERQRGNFPDRFSGHQFPNYSSELNVNALLLGDSALYLCASSFKVSSSYNEQFFGPGTRLTVL.

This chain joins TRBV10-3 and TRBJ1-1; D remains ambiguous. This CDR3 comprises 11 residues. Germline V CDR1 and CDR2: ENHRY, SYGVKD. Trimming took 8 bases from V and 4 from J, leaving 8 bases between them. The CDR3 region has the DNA TGTGCCATCGGTGCTTCCACTGAAGCTTTCTTT. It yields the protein CAIGASTEAFF.

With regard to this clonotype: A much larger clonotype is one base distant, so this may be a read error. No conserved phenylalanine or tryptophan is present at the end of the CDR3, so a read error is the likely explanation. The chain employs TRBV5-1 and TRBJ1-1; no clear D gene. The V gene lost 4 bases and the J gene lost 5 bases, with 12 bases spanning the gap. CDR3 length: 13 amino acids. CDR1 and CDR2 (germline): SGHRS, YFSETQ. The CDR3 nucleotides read TGCGCCAGCAGCGCCCTTGGGGAGACTGAAGCTTTCATT. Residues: CASSALGETEAFI.

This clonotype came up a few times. CDR3 DNA sequence: TGTGCCAGCAGTAAGAGGGGGGCGGGCAATCAGCCCCAGCATTTT. This gives the protein CASSKRGAGNQPQHF. The chain joins TRBV12-3 or TRBV12-4 to TRBJ1-5; possible D gene TRBD1, 6 bases. V was pared by 5 bases and J by 2 bases, with 13 bases between. The CDR3 loop spans 15 amino acids.

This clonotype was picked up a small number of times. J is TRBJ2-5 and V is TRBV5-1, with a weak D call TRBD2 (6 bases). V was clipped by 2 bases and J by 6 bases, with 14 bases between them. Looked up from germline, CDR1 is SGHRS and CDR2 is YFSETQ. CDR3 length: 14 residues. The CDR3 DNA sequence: TGCGCCAGCAGCTTAAGATGGGGGGTGCAGACCCAGTACTTC. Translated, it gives CASSLRWGVQTQYF.

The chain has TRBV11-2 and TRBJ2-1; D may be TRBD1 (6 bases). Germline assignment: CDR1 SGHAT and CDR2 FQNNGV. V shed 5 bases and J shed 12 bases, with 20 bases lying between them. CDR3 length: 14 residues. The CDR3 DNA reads TGTGCCAGCAGCCAATCTACAGGGCGTAATTGGCAGTTCTTC. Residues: CASSQSTGRNWQFF.

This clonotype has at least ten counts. As DNA, the CDR3 is TGTGCCAGCAGCTTGCCAAACAATGAGCAGTTCTTC. This translates into CASSLPNNEQFF. The chain is built from TRBV7-2 and TRBJ2-1; no firm D call. Per germline, CDR1 SGHTA and CDR2 FQGNSA. The length of the CDR3 is 12 residues. Trimming took off 3 bases at V and 5 bases at J, with 5 bases between the two ends. Full variable domain (outside the CDR3, taken from reference TRBV7-2 and TRBJ2-1): GAGVSQSPSNKVTEKGKDVELRCDPISGHTALYWYRQSLGQGLEFLIYFQGNSAPDKSGLPSDRFSAERTGGSVSTLTIQRTQQEDSAVYLCASSLPNNEQFFGPGTRLTVL.

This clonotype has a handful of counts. DNA of the CDR3: TGTGCCAGCAGCATCCGGTGGGGCAATGAGCAGTTCTTC. This translates into CASSIRWGNEQFF. The chain couples TRBV7-9 to TRBJ2-1; D remains unclear. The CDR3 loop spans 13 amino acids. CDR1 SEHNR and CDR2 FQNEAQ come from the germline V gene (reference sequence). V was cut by 5 bases and J by 6 bases, with 11 bases left in between.

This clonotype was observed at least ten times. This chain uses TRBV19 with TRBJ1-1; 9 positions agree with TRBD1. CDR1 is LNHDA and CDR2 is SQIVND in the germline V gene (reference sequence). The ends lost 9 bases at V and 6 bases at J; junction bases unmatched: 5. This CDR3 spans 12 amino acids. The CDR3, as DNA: TGTGCCAGCCTGCGGACAGGGGCTGAAGCTTTCTTT. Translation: CASLRTGAEAFF. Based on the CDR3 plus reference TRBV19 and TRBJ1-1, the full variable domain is DGGITQSPKYLFRKEGQNVTLSCEQNLNHDAMYWYRQDPGQGLRLIYYSQIVNDFQKGDIAEGYSVSREKKESFPLTVTSAQKNPTAFYLCASLRTGAEAFFGQGTRLTVV.

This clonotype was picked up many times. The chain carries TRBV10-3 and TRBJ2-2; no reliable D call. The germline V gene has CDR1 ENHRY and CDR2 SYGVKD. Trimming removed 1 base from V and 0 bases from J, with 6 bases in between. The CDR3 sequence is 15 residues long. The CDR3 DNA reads TGTGCCATCAGTGAGTGGCAGGCGAACACCGGGGAGCTGTTTTTT. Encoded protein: CAISEWQANTGELFF.

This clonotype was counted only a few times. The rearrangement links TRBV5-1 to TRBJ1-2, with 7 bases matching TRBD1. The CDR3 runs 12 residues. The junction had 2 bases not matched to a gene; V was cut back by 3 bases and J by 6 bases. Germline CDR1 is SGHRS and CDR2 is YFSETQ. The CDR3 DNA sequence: TGCGCCAGCAGCTACGACAGGGATGGCTACACCTTC. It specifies CASSYDRDGYTF.

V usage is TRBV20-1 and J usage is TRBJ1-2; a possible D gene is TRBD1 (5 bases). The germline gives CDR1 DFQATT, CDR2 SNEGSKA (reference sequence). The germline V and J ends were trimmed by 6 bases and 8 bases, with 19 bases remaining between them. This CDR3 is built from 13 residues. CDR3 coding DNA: TGCAGTGCCACAGAAACCCCGACAGTGGGCTACACCTTC. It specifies CSATETPTVGYTF.

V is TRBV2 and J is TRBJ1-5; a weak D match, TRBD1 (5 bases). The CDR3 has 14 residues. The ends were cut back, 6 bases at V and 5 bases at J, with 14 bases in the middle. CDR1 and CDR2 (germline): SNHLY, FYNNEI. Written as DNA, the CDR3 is TGTGCCAGCAGCGTACAGGTTATGGATCAGCCCCAGCATTTT. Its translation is CASSVQVMDQPQHF.